This T cell receptor (beta chain) appears in the sequencing data of a study of CD8+CD57+ T cells in acquired aplastic anemia. Turning to the study itself: DNA recovered from sorted CD4+ and CD8+ cells had a mean of about 3.5 ug. General study findings and limits: Found in both controls and patients were around 29 CD8+ CDR3 sequences.

The CDR3 has 17 residues. Trimming stripped 4 bases from V and 0 bases from J, with 16 bases between. Germline-derived CDR1 and CDR2 are LNHNV and YYDKDF (reference sequence). Profiles of TCR beta VDJ and CDR3 were generated from a genomic DNA template. TCRdb re-called the reads with MiXCR, one entry per CDR3 protein. Of approximately 190,000 distinct CDR3 sequences listed, nearly 50% are singletons. Patients picked for sequencing had shown CD8+CD57+ cell expansion detected by flow cytometry. The diagnosis in all patients was severe acquired aplastic anemia. Remarks on this clonotype: What it recognizes is unknown.

Sequences were obtained from sorted CD4+, CD8+, or CD8+CD57+ T cells (not recorded which) from PBMCs. This chain links TRBV15 with TRBJ2-1; D is possibly TRBD2 (6 bases). The receptor comes from a human donor with aplastic anemia. For the CDR3, the DNA is TGTGCCACCAGCATGGGTAGCGGAGTTTTCTCCTACAATGAGCAGTTCTTC. Residues: CATSMGSGVFSYNEQFF.